Below, 8 T cell receptor beta chains from the same sample are listed, as sequenced in a study of cytomegalovirus exposure and HLA in healthy donors. Primers for the PCR totalled 60 Vbeta and 13 Jbeta. Sequencing used immunoSEQ multiplex PCR; TCRdb keeps in-frame clones, though not all of them. The sample gives 200,000 to 250,000 clones, around 89% of which show up once; roughly 1% is in the top ten. Material for sequencing was PBMCs. The source is a woman in her late teens or twenties in good health and CMV-seronegative.

The sample holds one count of this clone. Its ends do not fully match the called genes, so a read error is possible. This chain joins TRBV20-1 and TRBJ2-5; D call uncertain. Germline V gene lookup returns CDR1 DFQATT and CDR2 SNEGSKA (reference sequence). There are 11 residues in the CDR3. The CDR3 sequence: CSDLLREAQYF. CDR3 bases: TGCAGTGACCTCCTAAGAGAGGCCCAGTACTTC.

This rearrangement joins TRBV10-2 to TRBJ2-5; TRBD2 aligns across 7 bases. TRBJ2-7 explains the end of the DNA better; the J call may be wrong. Germline values: CDR1 WSHSY, CDR2 SAAADI. The CDR3 has 15 residues. CDR3 in amino acids: CASPVSGGTLYEQYF. In DNA, the CDR3 is TGCGCCAGCCCTGTCTCCGGGGGGACGCTCTACGAGCAGTACTTC.

The chain joins TRBV10-2 to TRBJ2-3; possible D gene TRBD2, 5 bases. CDR3 size: 14 residues. CDR1 WSHSY and CDR2 SAAADI come from the germline V gene. With 10 bases removed from V and 1 base from J, the gap between germline ends came to 15 bases. Written as DNA, the CDR3 is TGCGCCATCCAGCCTCGGACTCGCACAGATACGCAGTATTTT. It encodes CAIQPRTRTDTQYF.

This chain joins TRBV11-2 and TRBJ2-7; a possible D gene is TRBD2 (6 bases). Germline CDR1 reads SGHAT; CDR2 reads FQNNGV. V lost 5 bases and J 9 bases, leaving 23 bases between the germline ends. The CDR3 runs 15 residues. This CDR3 is CASSRGGLAQRGQYF. The CDR3 nucleotides are TGTGCCAGCAGCCGTGGGGGTCTAGCGCAACGGGGGCAGTACTTC.

The CDR3 reads CASSLRTGRRENGYTF. DNA for the CDR3: TGCGCCAGCAGCCTCCGGACAGGGCGCCGAGAGAATGGCTACACCTTC. This rearrangement joins TRBV5-1 to TRBJ1-2; 8 nucleotides agree with TRBD1. J lost 6 bases, V lost 4 bases, and 14 bases had no gene match. The CDR3 extends over 16 amino acids. CDR1 SGHRS and CDR2 YFSETQ come from the germline V gene.

This chain uses TRBV4-1 with TRBJ2-2, with TRBD1 matching over 11 bases. The V segment lost 5 bases and the J segment 7 bases; nucleotides outside the gene matches: 18. Germline V gene sequence: CDR1 MGHRA, CDR2 YSYEKL. This CDR3 region has 19 residues. The CDR3 DNA follows: TGCGCCAGCAGCGATTTATCCGGGACAGGGGGGGGGTTGGGCGGGGAGCTGTTTTTT. Translating it yields CASSDLSGTGGGLGGELFF.

V is TRBV6-5 and J is TRBJ2-5; D unclear. CDR1 is MNHEY and CDR2 is SVGAGI in the germline V gene. This CDR3 region has 12 residues. The V end lost 0 bases, the J end lost 9 bases, and 8 bases lay between the germline ends. The CDR3 here is CASSYSVGAQYF. In nucleotides, the CDR3 is TGTGCCAGCAGTTACTCGGTCGGAGCCCAGTACTTC.

The rearrangement uses TRBV27 and TRBJ2-7; TRBD1 agrees at 7 bases. The CDR3 has 12 residues. Germline assignment: CDR1 MNHEY and CDR2 SMNVEV (reference sequence). V trimming: 3 bases; J trimming: 6 bases; junction bases outside the gene matches: 2. CDR3 residues: CASSFHRGEQYF. DNA of the CDR3: TGTGCCAGCAGTTTTCACAGGGGCGAGCAGTACTTC.